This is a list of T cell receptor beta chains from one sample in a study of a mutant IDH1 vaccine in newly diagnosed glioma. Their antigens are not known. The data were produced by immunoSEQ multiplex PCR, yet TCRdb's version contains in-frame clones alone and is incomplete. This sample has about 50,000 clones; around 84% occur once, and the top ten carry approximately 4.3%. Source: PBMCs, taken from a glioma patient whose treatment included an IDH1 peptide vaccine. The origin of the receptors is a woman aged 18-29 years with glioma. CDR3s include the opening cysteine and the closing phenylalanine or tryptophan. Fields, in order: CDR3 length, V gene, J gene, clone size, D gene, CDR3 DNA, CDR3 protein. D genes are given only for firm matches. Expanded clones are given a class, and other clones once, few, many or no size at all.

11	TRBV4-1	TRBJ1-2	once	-	TGCGCCAGCAGCTCAGGGGTTGGCTACACCTTC	CASSSGVGYTF
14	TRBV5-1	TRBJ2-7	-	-	TGCGCCAGCAGCTTGGACGGGAGCAGCTACGAGCAGTACTTC	CASSLDGSSYEQYF
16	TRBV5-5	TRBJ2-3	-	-	TGTGCCAGCAGCCACTCAGGGGGGGGGAATCTTGATACGCAGTATTTT	CASSHSGGGNLDTQYF
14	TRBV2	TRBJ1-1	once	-	TGTGCCAGCTCGGTTCTCATCATGAACACTGAAGCTTTCTTT	CASSVLIMNTEAFF
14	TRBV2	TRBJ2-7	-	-	TGTGCCAGCAGTGACAGGGCCTTTTTTGGCGAGCAGTACTTC	CASSDRAFFGEQYF
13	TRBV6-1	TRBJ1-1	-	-	TGTGCCAGCACCTCGGACCGAAACACTGAAGCTTTCTTT	CASTSDRNTEAFF
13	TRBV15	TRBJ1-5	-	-	TGTGCCACCAGCAGAGCTTTGGGTTGGGCCCAGCATTTT	CATSRALGWAQHF
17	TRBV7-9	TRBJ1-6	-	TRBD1	TGTGCCAGCAGCCTCCCGGGACAGGGACTCTATAATTCACCCCTCCACTTT	CASSLPGQGLYNSPLHF
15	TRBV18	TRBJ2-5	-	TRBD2	TGTGCCAGCTCACCCGCGGGAGCGGCGGGGGAGACCCAGTACTTC	CASSPAGAAGETQYF
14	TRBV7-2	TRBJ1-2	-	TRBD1	TGTGCCAGCAGCTTCGGACAGGTCAACTATGGCTACACCTTC	CASSFGQVNYGYTF
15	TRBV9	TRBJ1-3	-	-	TGTGCCAGCAGCCGTTCGATGGTCTCTGGAAACACCATATATTTT	CASSRSMVSGNTIYF
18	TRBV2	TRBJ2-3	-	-	TGTGCCAGCAGTCCACCCCGGGGACCGGGGCCGAAGGAAGATACGCAGTATTTT	CASSPPRGPGPKEDTQYF
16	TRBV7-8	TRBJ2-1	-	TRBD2	TGTGCCAGCACCATTGCGGCGGGAGGCCGCCCAAATGAGCAGTTCTTC	CASTIAAGGRPNEQFF
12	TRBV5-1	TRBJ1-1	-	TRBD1	TGCGCCAGCAGCCCTAGGACAGGGAAGGCTTTCTTT	CASSPRTGKAFF
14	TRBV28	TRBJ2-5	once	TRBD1	TGTGCCAGCATCATGGGACAGGGCAAAGAGACCCAGTACTTC	CASIMGQGKETQYF
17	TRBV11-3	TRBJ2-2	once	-	TGTGCCAGCAGCTCGGAGATATTGAGCGGGCCGACCGGGGAGCTGTTTTTT	CASSSEILSGPTGELFF
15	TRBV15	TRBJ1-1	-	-	TGTGCCACCAGCAGAGATCTTCTTAGGGACACTGAAGCTTTCTTT	CATSRDLLRDTEAFF
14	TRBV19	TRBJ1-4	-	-	TGTGCCAGTAGTATGACGGGGAGAGGTGAAAAACTGTTTTTT	CASSMTGRGEKLFF
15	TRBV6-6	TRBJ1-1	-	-	TGTGCCAGCAGATTCACAGGGAATTGGGACACTGAAGCTTTCTTT	CASRFTGNWDTEAFF
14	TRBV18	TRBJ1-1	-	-	TGTGCCAGCTCAGGCCTACAGATGAACACTGAAGCTTTCTTT	CASSGLQMNTEAFF
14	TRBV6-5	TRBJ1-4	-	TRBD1	TGTGCCAGCAGTCGGGACAGGCGGAATGAAAAACTGTTTTTT	CASSRDRRNEKLFF
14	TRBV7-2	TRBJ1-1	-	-	TGTGCCAGCATCCCCTGGGTGTCGAACACTGAAGCTTTCTTT	CASIPWVSNTEAFF
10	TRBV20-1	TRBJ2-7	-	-	TGCAGTGCTCTCAGCAACGAGCAGTACTTC	CSALSNEQYF
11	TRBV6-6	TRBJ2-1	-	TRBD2	TGTGCAGTACTTGGGGGGGTTGAGCAGTTCTTC	CAVLGGVEQFF
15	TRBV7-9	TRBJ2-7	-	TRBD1	TGTGCCAGCAGCGAGGACAGGATGAGCTACTACGAGCAGTACTTC	CASSEDRMSYYEQYF
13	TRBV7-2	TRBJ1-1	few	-	TGTGCCAGCAGCCACCGGGCATTTATGGAAGCTTTCTTT	CASSHRAFMEAFF
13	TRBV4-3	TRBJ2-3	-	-	TGCGCCAGCAGCCAAGTAGAGGGGGATACGCAGTATTTT	CASSQVEGDTQYF